The rows below give T cell receptor beta chains drawn from one sample of a study of regulatory T cells in long-lasting Graves disease. TCRdb re-called the multiplex PCR reads with MiXCR, one entry per CDR3 protein. The table has more than 650,000 distinct CDR3 sequences, about 30% seen once. The sample was peripheral blood mononuclear cells (PBMCs), taken when the disease was refractory, from a patient treated with antithyroid drugs. The receptors derive from a female donor with Graves disease. The CDR3 runs from the conserved cysteine through the conserved F or W.

j_gene: TRBJ2-5
v_gene: TRBV10-3
CDR3aa: CAISVRRTGRETQYF

j_gene: TRBJ1-2
v_gene: TRBV2
CDR3aa: CASSPEYGYTF

j_gene: TRBJ1-5
v_gene: TRBV7-2
CDR3aa: CASSLQLDQPQHF

j_gene: TRBJ2-7
v_gene: TRBV20-1
CDR3aa: CSAREESLGLAGGYEQYF

j_gene: TRBJ1-2
v_gene: TRBV5-1
CDR3aa: CASRITSRDVVHGYTF

j_gene: TRBJ1-6
v_gene: TRBV12-3/TRBV12-4
CDR3aa: CASSLSGSSGYSPLHF

j_gene: TRBJ2-5
v_gene: TRBV11-2
CDR3aa: CASSARSTGIETQYF

j_gene: TRBJ2-5
v_gene: TRBV12-3/TRBV12-4
CDR3aa: CASSYGQGIKTQYF

j_gene: TRBJ2-2
v_gene: TRBV6-1
CDR3aa: CASRAAYTGELFF

j_gene: TRBJ1-1
v_gene: TRBV12-3/TRBV12-4
CDR3aa: CASSEDRPLGFGAFF

j_gene: TRBJ2-2
v_gene: TRBV20-1
CDR3aa: CSARPGGNTGELFF

j_gene: TRBJ1-1
v_gene: TRBV7-2
CDR3aa: CASSSRMGMNTEAFF

j_gene: TRBJ2-7
v_gene: TRBV27
CDR3aa: CASFGQGYEQYF

j_gene: TRBJ2-7
v_gene: TRBV10-2
CDR3aa: CASSWRPDSYEQYF

j_gene: TRBJ1-1
v_gene: TRBV19
CDR3aa: CASREDTEAFF

j_gene: TRBJ1-2
v_gene: TRBV20-1
CDR3aa: CSATFLRDISGYTF

j_gene: TRBJ1-5
v_gene: TRBV20-1
CDR3aa: CSAITSPRRASNQPQHF

j_gene: TRBJ1-5
v_gene: TRBV19
CDR3aa: CASVLRGGAKGQPQHF

j_gene: TRBJ1-2
v_gene: TRBV9
CDR3aa: CASSVDSLNYGYTF

j_gene: TRBJ2-7
v_gene: TRBV6-2/TRBV6-3
CDR3aa: CASSSGLAGGTYEQYF

j_gene: TRBJ1-5
v_gene: TRBV6-1
CDR3aa: CASSEFSRSNQPQHF

j_gene: TRBJ1-2
v_gene: TRBV28
CDR3aa: CASSLGSLSKGGYTF